This passage covers 25 T cell receptor beta chains from one sample sequenced in a study of Ad26.COV2.S vaccination and SARS-CoV-2 variants. Produced via immunoSEQ multiplex PCR; TCRdb's table is partial and in-frame only. In the table there are 250,000 to 300,000 clones, around 87% of which are singletons. Treatment in this sample: around 19 received Ad26.COV2.S at low or high dose, single or two shots; about 5 received placebo; per-sample allocation not given. The samples date from day 63 after the first vaccine or placebo injection. Source: peripheral blood, taken in a trial of Ad26.COV2.S vaccine versus placebo. All receptors come from a person aged 18-60 years who received the Ad26.COV2.S COVID-19 vaccine or a placebo.

This clone occurred once. The J gene is TRBJ1-3, the V gene TRBV30; 9 bases are a match to TRBD1. Trimming took 3 bases from V and 16 from J; bases not matched to a gene: 7. This CDR3 has 11 amino acids. CDR1 is GTSNPN, CDR2 SVGIG, per germline (reference sequence). CDR3 residues: CAWRGQGGIYF. CDR3 coding DNA: TGTGCCTGGAGGGGACAGGGAGGAATCTATTTT.

This chain uses TRBV14 with TRBJ2-7; D remains ambiguous. The V gene's germline CDR1 is SGHDN and CDR2 FVKESK. V lost 5 bases, J lost 2 bases, and 16 bases lay in between. The CDR3 spans 15 residues. CDR3 sequence: CASSYSYPRTYEQYF. CDR3 bases: TGTGCCAGCAGCTATAGCTACCCAAGAACCTACGAGCAGTACTTC. Full variable domain (outside the CDR3, taken from reference TRBV14 and TRBJ2-7): EAGVTQFPSHSVIEKGQTVTLRCDPISGHDNLYWYRRVMGKEIKFLLHFVKESKQDESGMPNNRFLAERTGGTYSTLKVQPAELEDSGVYFCASSYSYPRTYEQYFGPGTRLTVT.

The chain is built from TRBV9 and TRBJ2-3; 7 bases align to TRBD2. The length of the CDR3 is 17 residues. Trimming took 0 bases from V and 8 from J; bases not matched to a gene: 15. Germline V gene sequence: CDR1 SGDLS, CDR2 YYNGEE. CDR3 region: CASSVATGGPGQGTQYF. CDR3 nucleotide sequence: TGTGCCAGCAGCGTAGCTACGGGGGGACCGGGCCAGGGTACGCAGTATTTT.

This chain links TRBV7-9 with TRBJ2-1; D possibly corresponds to TRBD2 (6 bases). The CDR3 spans 15 residues. V lost 5 bases and J lost 2, with 13 bases in between. In germline, CDR1 is SEHNR, CDR2 FQNEAQ (reference sequence). CDR3 coding DNA: TGTGCCAGCAGCCATAGCGGCTCCCCCTACAATGAGCAGTTCTTC. Translating gives CASSHSGSPYNEQFF. The whole variable domain, remainder taken from reference TRBV7-9 and TRBJ2-1, is DTGVSQNPRHKITKRGQNVTFRCDPISEHNRLYWYRQTLGQGPEFLTYFQNEAQLEKSRLLSDRFSAERPKGSFSTLEIQRTEQGDSAMYLCASSHSGSPYNEQFFGPGTRLTVL.

The table lists this clone with a count of one. The gene calls are TRBV5-6 and TRBJ1-6; D ambiguous. Germline CDR1 and CDR2: SGHDT and YYEEEE. V dropped 0 bases and J dropped 10 bases, with 14 bases sitting between them. The CDR3 consists of 15 residues. The CDR3 reads CASSLGPFSESPLHF. The CDR3 DNA reads as TGTGCCAGCAGCTTGGGACCGTTCTCCGAGTCACCCCTCCACTTT.

Notes on this clone: This sample also contains other DNA sequences that code for the same CDR3. This chain links TRBV6-2 or TRBV6-3 with TRBJ2-7; 10 bases are shared with TRBD1. Germline V CDR1 and CDR2: MNHEY, SVGEGT. CDR3 size: 14 residues. The V segment lost 2 bases and the J segment 3 bases; nucleotides outside the gene matches: 1. The CDR3 DNA sequence: TGTGCCAGCAGTTACCGGGACAGGGGCTACGAGCAGTACTTC. This gives the protein CASSYRDRGYEQYF.

In nucleotides, the CDR3 is TGTGCCAGCAGCTTTCGGGGGGGTTCGATGGGCAATCAGCCCCAGCATTTT. It is translated as CASSFRGGSMGNQPQHF. The rearrangement links TRBV7-2 to TRBJ1-5; tentatively, D is TRBD1 (5 bases). V was shortened by 3 bases and J by 2 bases, with 17 bases between the two germline ends. The CDR3 is made up of 17 amino acids. CDR1 and CDR2 (germline): SGHTA, FQGNSA.

The chain uses TRBV27 and TRBJ2-1; D is perhaps TRBD2 (6 bases). CDR1 and CDR2 from the germline V gene are MNHEY and SMNVEV (reference sequence). The CDR3 loop spans 14 amino acids. The V and J ends lost 8 bases and 12 bases respectively, with 23 bases between them. The CDR3 region has the DNA TGTGCCAGCCGAAACCCCACGAAGGCCGGGGGGCAGTTCTTC. Translating gives CASRNPTKAGGQFF.

CDR3: CASSYSKQHYGYTF. In nucleotides, the CDR3 is TGTGCCAGCAGTTACTCTAAACAGCACTATGGCTACACCTTC. The rearrangement uses TRBV6-5 and TRBJ1-2, with unresolved D. In germline, CDR1 is MNHEY, CDR2 SVGAGI. V lost 0 bases, J lost 3 bases, and 8 bases lay in between. The CDR3 consists of 14 residues.

The CDR3 sequence is CASSYLWVSGGYEQFF. CDR3 in DNA: TGTGCCAGCAGTTACCTTTGGGTTAGCGGGGGCTATGAGCAGTTCTTC. The rearrangement joins TRBV6-2 or TRBV6-3 to TRBJ2-1, with 9 bases matching TRBD2. The CDR3 sequence is 16 residues long. Looked up from germline, CDR1 is MNHEY and CDR2 is SVGEGT. V lost 2 bases and J lost 8; bases outside the gene matches: 10.

The CDR3 sequence: CASTLAGRLGTEAFF. The CDR3 nucleotides are TGTGCCAGCACCCTGGCGGGCCGTTTGGGCACTGAAGCTTTCTTT. The chain combines TRBV6-5 with TRBJ1-1; D gene unclear. The CDR3 loop spans 15 amino acids. Per the germline V gene, CDR1 is MNHEY and CDR2 is SVGAGI. V was cut by 7 bases and J by 4 bases, with 19 bases left in between.

This clone was seen a single time. The chain is built from TRBV6-5 and TRBJ1-1; no firm D call. This CDR3 comprises 15 residues. Germline V CDR1 and CDR2: MNHEY, SVGAGI. The V end was cut by 6 bases, the J end by 1 base, with 15 bases between. The CDR3 region has the DNA TGTGCCAGCAGCGCCCCGGGCAGTGGGAACACTGAAGCTTTCTTT. Its protein product is CASSAPGSGNTEAFF.

The rearrangement uses TRBV7-6 and TRBJ2-3; 9 bases map to TRBD1. Germline trimming cut 4 bases from V and 0 bases from J; bases unmatched to any gene: 5. The CDR3 length is 16 residues. In germline, CDR1 is SGHVS, CDR2 FNYEAQ. The CDR3: CASSSGQGGSTDTQYF. CDR3 DNA: TGTGCCAGCAGCTCGGGACAGGGAGGAAGCACAGATACGCAGTATTTT.

The chain combines TRBV7-2 with TRBJ1-3, with no clear D. This CDR3 region has 16 residues. V lost 1 base and J lost 0, with 10 bases in between. Germline V gives CDR1 SGHTA, CDR2 FQGNSA. CDR3 sequence: CASSLERAGSGNTIYF. CDR3 DNA sequence: TGTGCCAGCAGCTTAGAGCGGGCCGGCTCTGGAAACACCATATATTTT.

This chain links TRBV6-6 with TRBJ2-5; TRBD1 or TRBD2 may be the D gene (5 bases each). V lost 5 bases to trimming and J lost 0 bases, with 7 bases between them. Per the germline V gene, CDR1 is MNHNY and CDR2 is SVGAGI (reference sequence). The CDR3 is 13 residues long. CDR3 DNA sequence: TGTGCCAGCAGTCGGGGCTACCAAGAGACCCAGTACTTC. Translation: CASSRGYQETQYF.

This rearrangement joins TRBV7-2 to TRBJ2-7; D possibly uses TRBD1 or TRBD2 (5 bases each). This CDR3 is 15 amino acids long. Germline V lookup: CDR1 SGHTA, CDR2 FQGNSA. The V end lost 4 bases, the J end lost 3 bases, and 16 bases lay between the germline ends. The CDR3 DNA is TGTGCCAGCAGCTCCGCCCGGGACGCACACTACGAGCAGTACTTC. Residues: CASSSARDAHYEQYF.

The chain combines TRBV5-6 with TRBJ2-7, with a possible D match to TRBD2 (6 bases). Germline V gives CDR1 SGHDT, CDR2 YYEEEE. This CDR3 has 14 amino acids. Trimming pared 2 bases from V and 4 bases from J, leaving 13 bases between. CDR3 protein: CASSFSTSSYEQYF. For the CDR3, the DNA is TGTGCCAGCAGCTTTTCGACTAGTAGTTACGAGCAGTACTTC.

This clone was recorded a few times. The genes are TRBV2 and TRBJ1-2; D might be TRBD1 (6 bases). V was cut by 9 bases and J by 8 bases, with 19 bases left in between. The V gene's germline CDR1 is SNHLY and CDR2 FYNNEI. The CDR3 loop spans 13 amino acids. CDR3 DNA: TGTGCCAGGACAGGAAATCTAACGTGGGGCTACACCTTC. Its translation is CARTGNLTWGYTF.

The chain combines TRBV7-9 with TRBJ1-5; D gene unclear. The V gene lost 1 base and the J gene lost 3 bases, with 10 bases spanning the gap. CDR1 and CDR2 from the germline V gene are SEHNR and FQNEAQ (reference sequence). This CDR3 has 15 amino acids. The CDR3 here is CASSLGVSFNQPQHF. The CDR3 bases are TGTGCCAGCAGCTTAGGAGTTAGTTTCAATCAGCCCCAGCATTTT.

This clone appeared many times. V usage is TRBV4-3 and J usage is TRBJ2-1; D unclear. Trimming shortened V by 0 bases and J by 15 bases, and 15 bases separated the two germline ends. Germline loops: CDR1 LGHNA, CDR2 YSLEER. The CDR3 sequence is 13 residues long. CDR3 amino acids: CASSQDLDASLFF. The CDR3 DNA reads TGCGCCAGCAGCCAAGATCTGGATGCCAGCCTGTTCTTC.

The rearrangement links TRBV5-1 to TRBJ2-7, with 10 bases lining up with TRBD2. This CDR3 contains 15 residues. The germline V gene encodes CDR1 SGHRS and CDR2 YFSETQ. The J segment lost 2 bases and the V segment lost 4 bases, leaving 6 bases of the junction unmatched. CDR3 nucleotides: TGCGCCAGCAGCCGAGGACTAGCGGTGACCTACGAGCAGTACTTC. Translation gives CASSRGLAVTYEQYF.

The chain links TRBV29-1 to TRBJ1-1, with TRBD1 matching 7 bases. The CDR3 length is 16 residues. Germline CDR1 and CDR2: SQVTM and ANQGSEA. The junction had 12 bases not matched to a gene; V was cut back by 5 bases and J by 0 bases. In DNA form, the CDR3 reads TGCAGCGTTTTCCGGGGGGCGAGGGGGCTGAACACTGAAGCTTTCTTT. Translated, it gives CSVFRGARGLNTEAFF.

The genes are TRBV10-3 and TRBJ2-1, with 11 bases aligning to TRBD2. Germline V gene sequence: CDR1 ENHRY, CDR2 SYGVKD. There are 15 residues in the CDR3. With V trimmed by 7 bases and J by 3 bases, 5 bases remained unmatched. The CDR3 loop is CAIKTSGGLYNEQFF. For the CDR3, the DNA is TGTGCCATCAAAACTAGCGGGGGCCTCTACAATGAGCAGTTCTTC.

V usage is TRBV30 and J usage is TRBJ1-1; D ambiguous. The CDR3 is 13 residues long. The germline V gene encodes CDR1 GTSNPN and CDR2 SVGIG (reference sequence). V gave up 4 bases and J gave up 3 bases, with 12 bases separating them. The CDR3 protein is CAWKRALYTEAFF. As DNA, the CDR3 is TGTGCCTGGAAGAGGGCCCTTTACACTGAAGCTTTCTTT.

The V and J genes are TRBV5-1 and TRBJ1-2, with 9 bases aligning to TRBD1. This CDR3 has 14 amino acids. The junction had 5 bases not matched to a gene; V was cut back by 4 bases and J by 4 bases. Germline V gene sequence: CDR1 SGHRS, CDR2 YFSETQ. CDR3 protein: CASSTGQGAYGYTF. DNA of the CDR3: TGCGCCAGCAGCACGGGACAGGGTGCCTATGGCTACACCTTC.